The T cell receptor (beta chain) described here comes from a study of human T cells and chemical hapten exposure. The sample holds many counts of this clonotype. Its target is not known. General study points: The study found that PT1 expanded TCR counts correlated positively with patch test score.

As for time point: patch test 1, 2 weeks after DPC sensitization. Treatment described: therapeutic diphenylcyclopropenone sensitization with weekly scalp DPC. In the original processing: Samples had a median of around 94,000 TCRs, ranging roughly 23,224 to 750,000. From the RACE reads, TCRdb called clonotypes with MiXCR, one entry per CDR3 protein. For this entry, the V and J calls and clone size follow TCRdb and not the study's own pipeline. The repertoire includes 300,000 to 350,000 distinct CDR3 sequences, approximately 6.3% of them detected once, and 8.4% sits in the top ten. Sequences were derived from whole blood, sampled in connection with sensitization to the hapten diphenylcyclopropenone (DPC). The sequence was obtained from a woman under 30 with alopecia areata. Some clones in this sample may be carry-over from other donors' samples.

This CDR3 reads CASSLDRGDYGYTF. CDR3 in DNA: TGTGCCAGCAGCTTGGACAGGGGAGACTATGGCTACACCTTC. The chain is built from TRBV11-2 and TRBJ1-2, with TRBD1 matching over 9 bases. CDR1 SGHAT and CDR2 FQNNGV come from the germline V gene. This CDR3 spans 14 amino acids. The junction had 2 bases not matched to a gene; V was cut back by 3 bases and J by 3 bases.